This record concerns one TCR beta chain sequence. The sample comes from a study of CD8 T cells in Susac syndrome. Patients with Susac syndrome showed fulfilment of recently defined diagnostic criteria for definite or probable disease. With random hexamers, reverse transcription was performed on about 0.5 to 1 ug of RNA. Each CDR3 protein is one row after TCRdb ran MiXCR on the immunoSEQ multiplex PCR reads. The table lists 150,000 to 200,000 distinct CDR3 sequences, roughly 94% of them singletons, with roughly 0.12% in the top ten. With 3 bases removed from V and 7 bases from J, the gap between germline ends came to 17 bases. The CDR3 length is 15 residues. The germline V gene has CDR1 KGHDR and CDR2 SFDVKD.

Specimen: CD4+ T cells from PBMCs. The receptor was derived from a human donor with Susac syndrome. V gene TRBV24-1 combines with J gene TRBJ2-5; D may be TRBD2 (6 bases). The CDR3 region has the DNA TGTGCCACCAGTGATCCCGGGACTGCCCAGGGGACCCAGTACTTC. Its translation is CATSDPGTAQGTQYF.